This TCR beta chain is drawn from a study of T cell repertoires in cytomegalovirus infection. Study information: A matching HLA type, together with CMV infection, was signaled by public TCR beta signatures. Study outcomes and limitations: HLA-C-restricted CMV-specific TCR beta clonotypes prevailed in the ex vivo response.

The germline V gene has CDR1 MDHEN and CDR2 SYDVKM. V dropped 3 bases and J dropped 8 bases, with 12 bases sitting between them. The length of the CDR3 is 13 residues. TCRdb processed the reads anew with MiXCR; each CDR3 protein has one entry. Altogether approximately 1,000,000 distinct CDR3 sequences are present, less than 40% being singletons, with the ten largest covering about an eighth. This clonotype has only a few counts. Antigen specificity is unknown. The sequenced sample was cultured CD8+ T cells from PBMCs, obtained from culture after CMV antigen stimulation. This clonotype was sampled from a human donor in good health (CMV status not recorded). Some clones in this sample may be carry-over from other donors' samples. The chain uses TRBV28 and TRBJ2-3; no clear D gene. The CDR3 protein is CASSFLLESTQYF. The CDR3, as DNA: TGTGCCAGCAGTTTTCTCCTAGAATCTACGCAGTATTTT.